This TCR beta chain was identified in a study of cytomegalovirus exposure and HLA in healthy donors. Study observations and caveats: With later analysis, a missense DCLRE1C variant became linked to TCR beta V- and J-gene trimming.

Regarding this clone: Its cognate antigen is unknown.

Germline CDR1 is SGHRS and CDR2 is YFSETQ. V gave up 2 bases and J gave up 5 bases, with 14 bases separating them. The CDR3 length is 15 residues. 13 Jbeta primers and 60 Vbeta primers were used for the PCR. Clones were sequenced by immunoSEQ multiplex PCR, and TCRdb holds only the in-frame ones, with some missing. The sample has 200,000 or so clones; roughly four fifths are singletons. The chain links TRBV5-1 to TRBJ2-4; TRBD2 is a possible D gene (5 bases). Sequenced sample: PBMCs. This sequence originates from a woman aged 18-29 years in good health and CMV-seronegative. In DNA form, the CDR3 reads TGCGCCAGCAGCTTATTACTCGAGGGTCAAAACATTCAGTACTTC. Its protein is CASSLLLEGQNIQYF.